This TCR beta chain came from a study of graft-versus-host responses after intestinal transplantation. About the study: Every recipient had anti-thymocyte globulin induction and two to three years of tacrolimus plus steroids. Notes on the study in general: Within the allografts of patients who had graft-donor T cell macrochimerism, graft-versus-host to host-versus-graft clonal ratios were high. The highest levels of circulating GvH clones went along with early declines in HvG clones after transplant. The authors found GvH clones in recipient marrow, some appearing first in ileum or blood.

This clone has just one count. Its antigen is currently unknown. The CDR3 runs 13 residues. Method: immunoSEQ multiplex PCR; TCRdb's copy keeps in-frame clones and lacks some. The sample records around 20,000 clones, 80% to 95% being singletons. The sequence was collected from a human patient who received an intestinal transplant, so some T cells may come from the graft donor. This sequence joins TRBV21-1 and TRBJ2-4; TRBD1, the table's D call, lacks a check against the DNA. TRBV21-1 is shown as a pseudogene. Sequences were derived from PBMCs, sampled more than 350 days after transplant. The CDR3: CASSLTGRNIQYF. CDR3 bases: TGTGCCAGCAGCCTGACAGGGCGGAACATTCAGTACTTC.